Shown below are 23 T cell receptor beta chains from a single sample sequenced in a study of T cells in Graves' hyperthyroidism and ophthalmopathy. Amplified regions were TCR beta CDR3 sequences from RNA transcripts. The HTBI primer set drove a first-round RT-PCR of the TCR CDR3. TCRdb reprocessed the multiplex PCR reads via MiXCR and lists one record per CDR3 protein. The sample comprises roughly 500,000 distinct CDR3 sequences, roughly 23% of which are singletons, and around 54% rests with the top ten. The sequenced sample was blood. The receptors derive from a woman in her 70s with Graves' ophthalmopathy.

The rearrangement links TRBV11-2 to TRBJ1-1, with TRBD1 as a possible D gene (6 bases). The V gene lost 1 base and the J gene lost 0 bases, with 12 bases spanning the gap. Germline assignment: CDR1 SGHAT and CDR2 FQNNGV. The CDR3 runs 16 residues. The CDR3 loop reads CASSLGRGQVNTEAFF. The CDR3 coding sequence is TGTGCCAGCAGCTTAGGCAGGGGACAAGTGAACACTGAAGCTTTCTTT.

Points on this clonotype: The junction does not match germline at one end; this may be a read error. The genes are TRBV11-3 and TRBJ2-1; D is unclear. The germline gives CDR1 SGHNT, CDR2 YENEEA. The CDR3 covers 15 residues. CDR3 bases: TGTGTCAGCAGCTTAGGAGCCTCCTATGGTAATGAGCAGTTCTTC. Amino acid sequence: CVSSLGASYGNEQFF.

This clonotype was recorded a few times. The chain uses TRBV6-2 or TRBV6-3 and TRBJ2-1; D is unresolved. The CDR3 covers 11 residues. Germline values: CDR1 MNHEY, CDR2 SVGEGT. V was clipped by 4 bases and J by 8 bases, with 6 bases between them. The CDR3 sequence is CASSSFDEQFF. The DNA for the CDR3 is TGTGCCAGCAGTTCTTTCGATGAGCAGTTCTTC.

The chain joins TRBV7-3 to TRBJ1-2; 9 bases map to TRBD1. CDR1 and CDR2 (germline): SGHTA, FQGTGA. The CDR3 is made up of 15 amino acids. The V and J ends lost 1 base and 5 bases, in that order; junction bases with no gene match: 5. The CDR3 region has the DNA TGTGCCAGCAGCTTAAATGGGGGACAGGGTTATGGCTACACCTTC. Protein: CASSLNGGQGYGYTF. Together with reference TRBV7-3 and TRBJ1-2, the CDR3 gives the full variable domain: GAGVSQTPSNKVTEKGKYVELRCDPISGHTALYWYRQSLGQGPEFLIYFQGTGAADDSGLPNDRFFAVRPEGSVSTLKIQRTERGDSAVYLCASSLNGGQGYGYTFGSGTRLTVV.

In its sample, this clonotype was seen many times. The rearrangement uses TRBV6-6 and TRBJ2-5; D is uncertain. V was shortened by 0 bases and J by 3 bases, with 2 bases between the two germline ends. The CDR3 totals 12 residues. The germline gives CDR1 MNHNY, CDR2 SVGAGI (reference sequence). CDR3 protein: CASSYSKETQYF. The DNA of the CDR3 is TGTGCCAGCAGTTACTCGAAAGAGACCCAGTACTTC.

The genes are TRBV7-9 and TRBJ2-7; D possibly corresponds to TRBD1 (5 bases). CDR1 is SEHNR, CDR2 FQNEAQ, per germline (reference sequence). Trimming shortened V by 2 bases and J by 5 bases, and 13 bases separated the two germline ends. This CDR3 has 14 residues. The CDR3 loop is CASSLSQGSHEQYF. For the CDR3, the DNA is TGTGCCAGCAGCTTAAGTCAGGGTAGTCACGAGCAGTACTTC.

This clonotype was counted at least ten times. The rearrangement links TRBV28 to TRBJ1-1; 11 positions agree with TRBD1. Germline V CDR1 and CDR2: MDHEN, SYDVKM. Trimming cost V 5 bases and J 4 bases; bases outside gene matches: 9. This CDR3 contains 16 residues. The DNA of the CDR3 is TGTGCCAGCAGTGGGGCCGGACAGGGGGCGGGCACTGAAGCTTTCTTT. This gives the protein CASSGAGQGAGTEAFF.

This clonotype was observed at least ten times. V is TRBV3-1 and J is TRBJ2-3; 13 bases agree with TRBD2. CDR1 is LGHDT, CDR2 YNNKEL, per germline (reference sequence). The CDR3 runs to 16 residues. Germline trimming cut 4 bases from V and 8 bases from J; bases unmatched to any gene: 9. DNA for the CDR3: TGTGCCAGCAGCCCCGGCCGACTAGCGGGAGGAGGTACGCAGTATTTT. The encoded protein is CASSPGRLAGGGTQYF.

This clonotype was observed a few times. The CDR3 region is CASSHSGGELFF. CDR3 sequence (DNA): TGTGCCAGCAGCCACAGTGGCGGGGAGCTGTTTTTT. The chain carries TRBV12-3 or TRBV12-4 and TRBJ2-2; no reliable D call. The CDR3 has 12 residues. V gave up 6 bases and J gave up 7 bases, with 9 bases separating them.

The CDR3 DNA follows: TGTGCCAGCAGTTTTAGTACTTTTATAGACACCGGGGAGCTGTTTTTT. Its protein is CASSFSTFIDTGELFF. The chain has TRBV12-3 or TRBV12-4 and TRBJ2-2; D call uncertain. This CDR3 is 16 amino acids long. Between the trimmed V and J ends, which lost 3 bases and 3 bases, there was a span of 14 bases.

This chain uses TRBV19 with TRBJ2-7; the D gene is possibly TRBD1 (5 bases). The CDR3 runs to 14 residues. Per the germline V gene, CDR1 is LNHDA and CDR2 is SQIVND (reference sequence). V gave up 3 bases and J gave up 3 bases, with 12 bases separating them. The CDR3 protein is CASSIRQGLYEQYF. Written as DNA, the CDR3 is TGTGCCAGTAGTATTCGGCAGGGCCTCTACGAGCAGTACTTC.

Details on this clonotype: Being one base from a much bigger clone, this may be a read error. The chain couples TRBV2 to TRBJ2-1; TRBD2 matches 8 bases. Germline V lookup: CDR1 SNHLY, CDR2 FYNNEI. This CDR3 contains 16 residues. The CDR3 coding sequence is TGTGCCAGCAGTGGAAATAGCGGGAAAAACTACAATGAGCAGCTCTTC. Amino acids: CASSGNSGKNYNEQLF. Supplemented by reference TRBV2 and TRBJ2-1, the full variable domain reads EPEVTQTPSHQVTQMGQEVILRCVPISNHLYFYWYRQILGQKVEFLVSFYNNEISEKSEIFDDQFSVERPDGSNFTLKIRSTKLEDSAMYFCASSGNSGKNYNEQLFGPGTRLTVL.

This clonotype occurred a few times. This chain joins TRBV15 and TRBJ2-7, with D uncertain. The CDR3 extends over 12 amino acids. V lost 3 bases and J lost 2, with 5 bases in between. Germline V gene lookup returns CDR1 LNHNV and CDR2 YYDKDF (reference sequence). CDR3 residues: CATSSFTYEQYF. CDR3 sequence (DNA): TGTGCCACCAGCAGCTTTACCTACGAGCAGTACTTC.

This clonotype was found many times. The chain uses TRBV27 and TRBJ1-4; D uncertain. Trimming took off 3 bases at V and 3 bases at J, with 8 bases between the two ends. The CDR3 has 14 residues. Germline V lookup: CDR1 MNHEY, CDR2 SMNVEV (reference sequence). Written as DNA, the CDR3 is TGTGCCAGCAGTTTTGGATACTCTAATGAAAAACTGTTTTTT. Protein sequence: CASSFGYSNEKLFF.

This clonotype was counted ten times or more. The chain has TRBV12-3 or TRBV12-4 and TRBJ2-3, with 7 nucleotides matching TRBD2. V lost 4 bases and J lost 8; bases outside the gene matches: 15. This CDR3 spans 16 amino acids. CDR3 coding DNA: TGTGCCAGCAGTTCCATGTCTAGCGGAAACTACCGTACGCAGTATTTT. Residues: CASSSMSSGNYRTQYF.

As for this clonotype: A much larger clone differs from this one at a single base, so this may be a read error. The rearrangement uses TRBV3-1 and TRBJ2-3; maybe TRBD2 (9 bases). The CDR3 has 15 amino acids. Germline CDR1 reads LGHDT; CDR2 reads YNNKEL (reference sequence). The CDR3 sequence is CASSQDSSGTGTQYF. CDR3 nucleotides: TGTGCCAGCAGCCAAGATTCTAGCGGGACAGGTACGCAGTATTTT.

This clonotype was counted between two and nine times. The chain carries TRBV27 and TRBJ2-4; D is possibly TRBD2 (6 bases). CDR3 length: 15 amino acids. Per germline, CDR1 MNHEY and CDR2 SMNVEV (reference sequence). The V end was cut by 3 bases, the J end by 8 bases, with 17 bases between. Here the CDR3 reads CASSFYPGTSDIQYF. CDR3 DNA: TGTGCCAGCAGTTTTTACCCCGGGACTTCTGACATTCAGTACTTC.

This clonotype was detected ten times or more. The gene calls are TRBV11-1 and TRBJ1-1; the match to TRBD1 covers 7 bases. The CDR3 is 14 amino acids. With 3 bases clipped from V and 2 bases from J, the junction kept 3 bases outside the gene matches. Germline V gene lookup returns CDR1 SGHAT and CDR2 FQDESV (reference sequence). The CDR3 region has the DNA TGTGCCAGCAGCTTGACAGGGTCCAACACTGAAGCTTTCTTT. Translated, it gives CASSLTGSNTEAFF.

The chain joins TRBV9 to TRBJ2-7; D perhaps matches TRBD2 (5 bases). The CDR3 has 12 amino acids. The germline V gene encodes CDR1 SGDLS and CDR2 YYNGEE. V shed 2 bases and J shed 5 bases, with 8 bases lying between them. This CDR3 is CASSVGANEQYF. CDR3 nucleotide sequence: TGTGCCAGCAGCGTGGGAGCGAACGAGCAGTACTTC. The full variable domain, in which reference TRBV9 and TRBJ2-7 provide the parts outside the CDR3, is DSGVTQTPKHLITATGQRVTLRCSPRSGDLSVYWYQQSLDQGLQFLIQYYNGEERAKGNILERFSAQQFPDLHSELNLSSLELGDSALYFCASSVGANEQYFGPGTRLTVT.

The chain couples TRBV19 to TRBJ1-3, with 8 bases matching TRBD1. In germline, CDR1 is LNHDA, CDR2 SQIVND (reference sequence). CDR3 length: 15 residues. The J segment lost 2 bases and the V segment lost 9 bases, leaving 9 bases of the junction unmatched. The CDR3 bases are TGTGCCAGCTCGACTCCGACAGGGGCTGGAAACACCATATATTTT. It encodes CASSTPTGAGNTIYF. The whole variable domain, filled in from reference TRBV19 and TRBJ1-3, reads DGGITQSPKYLFRKEGQNVTLSCEQNLNHDAMYWYRQDPGQGLRLIYYSQIVNDFQKGDIAEGYSVSREKKESFPLTVTSAQKNPTAFYLCASSTPTGAGNTIYFGEGSWLTVV.

This sequence joins TRBV5-1 and TRBJ2-1; 16 bases agree with TRBD2. Germline CDR1 is SGHRS and CDR2 is YFSETQ. V gave up 5 bases and J gave up 7 bases; unmatched junction bases: 3. The CDR3 spans 15 residues. CDR3 sequence reads: CASSEGLAGGNEQFF. CDR3 DNA sequence: TGCGCCAGCAGTGAGGGACTAGCGGGAGGGAATGAGCAGTTCTTC.

In this sample, this clonotype turned up many times. Here the CDR3 DNA reads TGTGCCAGCAGCCAGGGGTCCGGGCCCACTGAAGCTTTCTTT. Protein: CASSQGSGPTEAFF. V is TRBV3-1 and J is TRBJ1-1; no definite D call. V lost 3 bases, J lost 4 bases, and 12 bases lay in between. This CDR3 is built from 14 residues. Germline V gene sequence: CDR1 LGHDT, CDR2 YNNKEL (reference sequence).

There are many counts of this clonotype. The chain has TRBV12-3 or TRBV12-4 and TRBJ1-1; D remains ambiguous. The V gene lost 3 bases and the J gene lost 3 bases, with 11 bases spanning the gap. This CDR3 is built from 14 residues. CDR3 sequence (DNA): TGTGCCAGCAGTTTTGCTGGTGGGGACACTGAAGCTTTCTTT. It translates to CASSFAGGDTEAFF.